The text below deals with one T cell receptor beta chain. Its antigen is currently unknown. The data belong to a study of cytomegalovirus exposure and HLA in healthy donors. Study observations and caveats: The Asian-associated ancestry cluster reportedly had fewer N-insertions than the roughly 700-donor mean in a later analysis.

It was with 60 Vbeta and 13 Jbeta primers that the PCR ran. TCRdb's copy holds only in-frame clones and misses some; the assay was immunoSEQ multiplex PCR. The top ten hold 1.5% to 2.5% of the sample, which has 100,000 to 150,000 clones, about 80% seen once. The germline V gene has CDR1 SGHTA and CDR2 FQGNSA. Unmatched junction bases numbered 8, after V lost 5 bases and J lost 5 bases. The length of the CDR3 is 14 residues. Material for sequencing was PBMCs. The receptor was derived from a man aged 18 to 30 in good health and CMV-seronegative. The V and J genes are TRBV7-2 and TRBJ1-1; TRBD1 agrees at 7 bases. DNA of the CDR3: TGTGCCAGCAGCCCCCGACAGGGTCGTACTGAAGCTTTCTTT. Its translation is CASSPRQGRTEAFF.